Sequencing of this T cell receptor beta chain was carried out in a study of blood T cell repertoires in COVID-19. The data were produced by immunoSEQ multiplex PCR, yet TCRdb's version contains in-frame clones alone and is incomplete. The sample lists hundreds of thousands of clones, 85% to 90% occurring once. The germline CDR1 and CDR2 sequences are SGHTA and FQGNSA. The CDR3 has 17 residues. The V and J ends lost 2 bases and 5 bases, in that order; junction bases with no gene match: 11. Among Cohort 3 donors, those recovered had two negative PCRs, clearance, or symptom resolution. This clone was counted between two and nine times.

The source material was PBMCs or T cells enriched from blood (not recorded which). This chain links TRBV7-2 with TRBJ2-2; 7 bases match TRBD2. The TCR was taken from a man aged 25-45 years who had recovered from COVID-19. The CDR3 loop is CASSLPRGGVKTGELFF. CDR3 bases: TGTGCCAGCAGCTTACCCCGGGGAGGGGTGAAGACCGGGGAGCTGTTTTTT.